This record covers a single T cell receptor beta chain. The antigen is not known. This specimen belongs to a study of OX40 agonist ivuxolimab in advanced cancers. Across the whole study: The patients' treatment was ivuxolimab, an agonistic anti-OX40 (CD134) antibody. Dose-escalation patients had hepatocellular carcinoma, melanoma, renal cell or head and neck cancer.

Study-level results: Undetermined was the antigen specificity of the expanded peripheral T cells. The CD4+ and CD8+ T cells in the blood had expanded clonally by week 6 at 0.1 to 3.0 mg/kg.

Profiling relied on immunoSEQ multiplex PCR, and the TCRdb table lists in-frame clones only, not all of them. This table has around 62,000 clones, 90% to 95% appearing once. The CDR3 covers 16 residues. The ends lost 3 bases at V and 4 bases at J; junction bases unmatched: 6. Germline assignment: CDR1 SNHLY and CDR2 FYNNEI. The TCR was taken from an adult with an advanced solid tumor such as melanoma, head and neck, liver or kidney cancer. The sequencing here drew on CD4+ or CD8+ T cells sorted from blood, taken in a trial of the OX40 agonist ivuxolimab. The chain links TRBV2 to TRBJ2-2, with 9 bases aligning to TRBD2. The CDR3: CASSDLSSGGTGELFF. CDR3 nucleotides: TGTGCCAGCAGTGATTTGAGTAGCGGGGGCACCGGGGAGCTGTTTTTT. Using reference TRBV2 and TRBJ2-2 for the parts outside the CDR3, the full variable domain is EPEVTQTPSHQVTQMGQEVILRCVPISNHLYFYWYRQILGQKVEFLVSFYNNEISEKSEIFDDQFSVERPDGSNFTLKIRSTKLEDSAMYFCASSDLSSGGTGELFFGEGSRLTVL.